Here is one T cell receptor beta chain with its context. The antigen is unknown. This specimen belongs to a study of T cell repertoires in cytomegalovirus infection. Study-level information: Both a matching HLA type and CMV infection were indicated by public TCR beta signatures.

TCRdb independently ran MiXCR on the reads; one entry per CDR3 protein. The sample comprises 400,000 or so distinct CDR3 sequences, 31% of which are singletons, and around 13% rests with the top ten. Looked up from germline, CDR1 is MDHEN and CDR2 is SYDVKM. This CDR3 spans 16 amino acids. V lost 5 bases and J lost 7; bases outside the gene matches: 12. Overall study findings and caveats: Cumulative public TCR beta family frequency identified carriers of CMV plus the relevant HLA. The response measured ex vivo was dominated by TCR beta clonotypes (HLA-C-restricted and CMV-specific).

The rearrangement joins TRBV28 to TRBJ2-1; 9 positions match TRBD1. The sequence was obtained from a human donor in good health (CMV status not recorded). Some clones in this sample may be carry-over from other donors' samples. The sample comprised PBMCs. The CDR3 DNA is TGTGCCAGCAGTAACCCGACAGGGGGGTATTCGAATGAGCAGTTCTTC. Encoded protein: CASSNPTGGYSNEQFF.